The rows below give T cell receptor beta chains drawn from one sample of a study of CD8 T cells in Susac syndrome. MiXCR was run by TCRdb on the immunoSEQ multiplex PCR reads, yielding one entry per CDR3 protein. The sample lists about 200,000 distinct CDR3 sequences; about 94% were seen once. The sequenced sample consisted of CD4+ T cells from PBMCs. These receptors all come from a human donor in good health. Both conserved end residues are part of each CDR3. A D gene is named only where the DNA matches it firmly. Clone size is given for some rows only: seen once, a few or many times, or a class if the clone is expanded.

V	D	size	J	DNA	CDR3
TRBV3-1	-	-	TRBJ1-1	TGTGCCAGCAGCTTTACGGTGGACACTGAAGCTTTCTTT	CASSFTVDTEAFF
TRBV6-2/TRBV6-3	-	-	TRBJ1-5	TGTGCCAGCAGTGACGGGGGTGGACGGGGGTCCCAGCATTTT	CASSDGGGRGSQHF
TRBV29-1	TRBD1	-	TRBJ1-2	TGCAGCGCTCTGACAGGGAGCTATGGCTACACCTTC	CSALTGSYGYTF
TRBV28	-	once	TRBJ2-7	TGTGCCAGCACCCCGGGACAAAATCTCTACGAGCAGTACTTC	CASTPGQNLYEQYF
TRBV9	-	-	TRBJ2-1	TGTGCCAGCAGCGTATCCACTCGTAATGAGCAGTTCTTC	CASSVSTRNEQFF
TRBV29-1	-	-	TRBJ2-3	TGCAGCGTTCTCACTCATGCCAGCACAGATACGCAGTATTTT	CSVLTHASTDTQYF
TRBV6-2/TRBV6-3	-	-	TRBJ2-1	TGTGCCAGCAGAGGAGATTTCACCTACAATGAGCAGTTCTTC	CASRGDFTYNEQFF
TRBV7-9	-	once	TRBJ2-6	TGTGCCAGCCTCCTCTCTGGGGCCAACGTCCTGACTTTC	CASLLSGANVLTF
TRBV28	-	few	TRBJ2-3	TGTGCCAGCAGTTTACCGAGCACAGATACGCAGTATTTT	CASSLPSTDTQYF
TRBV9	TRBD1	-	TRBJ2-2	TGTGCCAGCAGTAACAGGGGAAGCCGGGAGCTGTTTTTT	CASSNRGSRELFF
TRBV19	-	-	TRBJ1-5	TGTGCCAGTAGTATCTGGAGGACGACGGCCCGCAATCAGCCCCAGCATTTT	CASSIWRTTARNQPQHF
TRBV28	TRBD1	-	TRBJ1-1	TGTGCCAGTTATAGGAACAGGGGGGACACTGAAGCTTTCTTT	CASYRNRGDTEAFF
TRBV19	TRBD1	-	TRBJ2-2	TGTGCCAGCAAGACAGGGCCCAACACCGGGGAGCTGTTTTTT	CASKTGPNTGELFF
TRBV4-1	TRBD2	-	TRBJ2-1	TGCGCCAGCAGCCATGGAGGGCGGGGGGGCAATGAGCAGTTCTTC	CASSHGGRGGNEQFF
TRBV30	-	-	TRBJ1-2	TGTGCCTGGAGTGTCAAGTTTGGCTACACCTTC	CAWSVKFGYTF